This T cell receptor beta chain was sequenced in a study of blood T cells in healthy people across ages. Study at large: Using template switching, researchers captured about one barcoded beta molecule for each two T cells. Findings and caveats of the study: CMV status of donors was not determined, possibly confounding expanded clonotype changes. Conclusively comparing naive with antigen-experienced cells was impossible with unsorted PBMCs.

Using a J-beta primer mix together with a sample-barcoded 5' primer, a second PCR was run for roughly 7 to 12 cycles. With 12 random nucleotides, a template-switch adaptor tagged each individual cDNA molecule. TCRdb processed the 5' RACE reads anew with MiXCR; each CDR3 protein has one entry. The profile shows under 2 million distinct CDR3 sequences, around 35% of them singletons. This CDR3 is built from 16 residues. Trimming cost V 4 bases and J 1 base, with 15 bases left between them. Germline-derived CDR1 and CDR2 are SGHTA and FQGNSA. As for this clonotype: Its antigen remains unidentified.

Sequenced: blood. This TCR was sampled from a young woman in good health. The chain joins TRBV7-2 to TRBJ2-3; possibly TRBD2 for D (6 bases). CDR3 DNA sequence: TGTGCCAGCAGCTCAGTAGGTAGCGGACGCACAGATACGCAGTATTTT. It codes for CASSSVGSGRTDTQYF.